Listed below are T cell receptor beta chains from one sample, sequenced in a study of immune characterization of retroperitoneal liposarcoma. TCRdb used MiXCR to reprocess the PCR reads, holding one entry per CDR3 protein. Of fewer than 25,000 distinct CDR3 sequences listed, approximately 40% are singletons. The sequencing input was blood. All receptors derive from a male donor with retroperitoneal liposarcoma. Each CDR3 is given with its conserved first and last residue. A D gene is named only where the DNA matches it firmly. Clone size is given for some rows only: seen once, a few or many times, or a class if the clone is expanded.

d_call clone_size j_call v_call cdr3_aa cdr3_nt
TRBD2 - TRBJ2-5 TRBV4-1 CASSRRLRASGRGQETQYF TGCGCCAGCAGCCGCCGACTTCGGGCTAGCGGGAGGGGGCAAGAGACCCAGTACTTC
- few TRBJ1-1 TRBV5-1 CASSSGDKSTEAFF TGCGCCAGCAGCTCCGGGGACAAGAGCACTGAAGCTTTCTTT
- - TRBJ2-1 TRBV7-2 CASSLDLSSGGKTQFF TGTGCCAGCAGCTTAGACTTGTCTAGTGGCGGGAAGACCCAGTTCTTC
- many TRBJ1-1 TRBV27 CASSSWVNTEAFF TGTGCCAGCAGTTCATGGGTGAACACTGAAGCTTTCTTT
TRBD2 medium-sized TRBJ2-3 TRBV7-2 CASSSGTIRLTDTQYF TGTGCCAGCAGCTCGGGGACTATAAGGCTTACAGATACGCAGTATTTT
- few TRBJ2-3 TRBV6-6 CASSYVRGTDTQYF TGTGCCAGCAGTTACGTCAGGGGTACAGATACGCAGTATTTT
TRBD1 - TRBJ2-5 TRBV10-1 CASSESTPGGQETQYF TGCGCCAGCAGTGAGTCGACCCCAGGGGGACAAGAGACCCAGTACTTC
TRBD1 many TRBJ2-1 TRBV11-3 CASSLGQYQETQFF TGTGCCAGCAGCTTGGGACAGTACCAAGAGACCCAGTTCTTC
- few TRBJ2-1 TRBV12-3/TRBV12-4 CASSLTRNEQFF TGTGCCAGCAGTTTAACCCGGAATGAGCAGTTCTTC
- - TRBJ2-1 TRBV6-1 CASSVSGPYNEQFF TGTGCCAGCAGTGTTAGCGGACCCTACAATGAGCAGTTCTTC
- - TRBJ1-6 TRBV6-2/TRBV6-3 CASKLILKSPLPF TGTGCCAGCAAGTTGATCCTAAAATCACCCCTCCCCTTT
- - TRBJ1-6 TRBV4-2 CASSQDRASYSPLHF TGTGCCAGCAGCCAAGATAGGGCATCTTATTCACCCCTCCACTTT
- - TRBJ2-7 TRBV6-1 CASSEASSGYYEQYF TGTGCCAGCAGTGAAGCCAGCAGCGGATACTACGAGCAGTACTTC
- medium-sized TRBJ2-1 TRBV6-1 CASSELSGFPKFF TGTGCCAGCAGTGAACTGTCAGGCTTCCCAAAGTTCTTC
- few TRBJ2-3 TRBV6-6 CASSSSPDTQYF TGTGCCAGCAGCTCTAGTCCAGATACGCAGTATTTT
TRBD2 many TRBJ2-7 TRBV6-6 CASSYKAGGAYEQYF TGTGCCAGCAGTTACAAAGCGGGAGGGGCCTACGAGCAGTACTTC
- - TRBJ2-1 TRBV12-3/TRBV12-4 CASSLNQGQETQFF TGTGCCAGCAGTCTAAACCAGGGTCAAGAGACCCAGTTCTTC
- - TRBJ2-4 TRBV5-3 CASSVAARPGDIQYF TGTGCCAGCAGCGTCGCGGCCAGGCCGGGGGACATTCAGTACTTC
TRBD2 - TRBJ2-1 TRBV11-3 CASSRTSDYNEKFF TGTGCCAGCAGCCGGACTAGCGACTACAATGAGAAGTTCTTC
- - TRBJ2-5 TRBV11-3 CASSSIRETQYF TGTGCCAGCAGTTCTATCAGGGAGACCCAGTACTTC
TRBD1 medium-sized TRBJ2-3 TRBV11-2 CASSPRDRVSDTQYF TGTGCCAGCAGCCCCCGGGACAGGGTTTCAGATACGCAGTATTTT
TRBD1 many TRBJ2-5 TRBV6-5 CASSSPTGDEAETQYF TGTGCCAGCAGTTCCCCGACAGGGGACGAGGCAGAGACCCAGTACTTC
TRBD2 many TRBJ2-1 TRBV12-3/TRBV12-4 CASSQTSGGYNEQFF TGTGCCAGCAGTCAAACTAGCGGGGGCTACAATGAGCAGTTCTTC
- - TRBJ2-3 TRBV6-1 CASILRGATDTQYF TGTGCCAGCATCCTACGCGGGGCCACAGATACGCAGTATTTT
- - TRBJ2-1 TRBV12-3/TRBV12-4 CASSLGGKGYEQFF TGTGCCAGCAGTTTGGGGGGTAAAGGCTATGAGCAGTTCTTC
- medium-sized TRBJ1-1 TRBV6-1 CASTSRGMPGEEAFF TGTGCCAGCACCTCGAGGGGCATGCCAGGGGAGGAAGCTTTCTTT
- - TRBJ1-6 TRBV6-5 CASSYGDSPLHF TGTGCCAGCAGTTATGGGGATTCACCCCTCCACTTT
TRBD1 - TRBJ2-7 TRBV6-2/TRBV6-3 CASKPGGASYEQYF TGTGCCAGCAAGCCAGGGGGCGCCTCCTACGAGCAGTACTTC
TRBD2 medium-sized TRBJ2-1 TRBV6-1 CASSVSGRGDEQFF TGTGCCAGCAGCGTTAGCGGGAGGGGCGATGAGCAGTTCTTC
TRBD2 - TRBJ2-3 TRBV6-6 CASSYGGLAGYTDTQYF TGTGCCAGCAGTTACGGGGGACTAGCGGGATACACAGATACGCAGTATTTT
- medium-sized TRBJ2-1 TRBV6-1 CASSTGHTLYEQFF TGTGCCAGCAGTACCGGACATACCCTCTACGAGCAGTTCTTC
- - TRBJ1-2 TRBV6-9 CASRVLGYGYTF TGTGCCAGCAGAGTGCTTGGCTATGGCTACACCTTC
TRBD2 - TRBJ2-1 TRBV18 CARSRTLAGGPHNEQFF TGTGCCCGCTCACGGACCCTAGCGGGGGGGCCCCACAATGAGCAGTTCTTC
TRBD2 medium-sized TRBJ2-1 TRBV27 CATTSGINNEQFF TGTGCCACGACTAGCGGGATAAATAATGAGCAGTTCTTC
- many TRBJ2-1 TRBV7-2 CASSLDSGVYNEQFF TGTGCCAGCAGCTTAGATTCGGGGGTCTACAATGAGCAGTTCTTC
TRBD2 - TRBJ2-1 TRBV6-1 CASSRLAGGPDEQFF TGTGCCAGCAGCCGACTAGCGGGGGGGCCTGATGAGCAGTTCTTC
- many TRBJ2-5 TRBV6-1 CASSEGRVTQYF TGTGCCAGCAGTGAAGGGAGGGTGACCCAGTACTTC
- - TRBJ2-1 TRBV12-3/TRBV12-4 CASSQSEGGYNEQFF TGTGCCAGCAGTCAAAGCGAGGGGGGCTACAATGAGCAGTTCTTC
TRBD2 few TRBJ2-3 TRBV10-3 CAISDPKTASGSDTQYF TGTGCCATCAGTGACCCAAAAACGGCTAGCGGGAGTGATACGCAGTATTTT
- many TRBJ2-7 TRBV27 CATRPGVGPGYEQYF TGTGCCACCAGACCAGGGGTAGGCCCCGGGTATGAGCAGTACTTC
- - TRBJ1-1 TRBV7-3 CASSLRRDTEAFF TGTGCCAGCAGCTTAAGGCGAGACACTGAAGCTTTCTTT
- many TRBJ2-3 TRBV27 CASSLRGFDDTQYF TGTGCCAGCAGTTTACGGGGGTTTGATGATACGCAGTATTTT
TRBD1 few TRBJ2-2 TRBV24-1 CATSDYGAGGDRGGELFF TGTGCCACCAGTGATTATGGGGCAGGGGGAGATAGAGGCGGGGAGCTGTTTTTT
- many TRBJ2-7 TRBV7-8 CASSLAGMSSYEQYF TGTGCCAGCAGCTTAGCGGGGATGAGCTCCTACGAGCAGTACTTC
- - TRBJ2-5 TRBV28 CASTDGGVETQYF TGTGCCAGCACCGACGGAGGGGTGGAGACCCAGTACTTC
- few TRBJ1-6 TRBV6-1 CASKLILKSPLHF TGTGCCAGCAAGTTGATCCTAAAATCACCCCTCCACTTT
TRBD1 many TRBJ2-7 TRBV6-1 CASSPRPRTGSSYEQYF TGTGCCAGCAGTCCTCGGCCTCGGACAGGGAGCTCCTACGAGCAGTACTTC
TRBD1 - TRBJ2-5 TRBV12-3/TRBV12-4 CASSFRQGAGQETQYF TGTGCCAGCAGTTTTCGACAGGGGGCAGGGCAAGAGACCCAGTACTTC
TRBD2 - TRBJ2-3 TRBV10-1 CASSEPGRENTDTQYF TGCGCCAGCAGTGAGCCGGGGCGGGAGAACACAGATACGCAGTATTTT